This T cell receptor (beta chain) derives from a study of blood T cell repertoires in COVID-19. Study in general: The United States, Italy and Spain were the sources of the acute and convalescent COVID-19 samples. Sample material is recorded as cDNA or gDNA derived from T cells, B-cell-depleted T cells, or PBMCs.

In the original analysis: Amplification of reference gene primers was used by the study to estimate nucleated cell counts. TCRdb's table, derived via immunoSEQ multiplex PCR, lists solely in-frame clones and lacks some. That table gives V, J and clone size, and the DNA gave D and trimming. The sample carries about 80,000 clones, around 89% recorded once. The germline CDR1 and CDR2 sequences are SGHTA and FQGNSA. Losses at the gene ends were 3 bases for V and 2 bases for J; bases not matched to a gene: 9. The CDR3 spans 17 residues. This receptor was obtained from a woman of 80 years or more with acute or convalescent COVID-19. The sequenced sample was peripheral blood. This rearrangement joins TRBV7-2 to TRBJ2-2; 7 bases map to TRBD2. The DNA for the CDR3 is TGTGCCAGCAGCTTTTACTTTGCGGGGGAAAACACCGGGGAGCTGTTTTTT. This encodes CASSFYFAGENTGELFF. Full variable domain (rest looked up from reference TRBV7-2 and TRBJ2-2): GAGVSQSPSNKVTEKGKDVELRCDPISGHTALYWYRQSLGQGLEFLIYFQGNSAPDKSGLPSDRFSAERTGGSVSTLTIQRTQQEDSAVYLCASSFYFAGENTGELFFGEGSRLTVL.